The rows below give T cell receptor beta chains drawn from one sample of a study of blood T cell repertoires in COVID-19. The repertoire was sequenced with immunoSEQ multiplex PCR; TCRdb's copy has only in-frame clones and lacks some. The sample records 190,000 or so clones, approximately 86% being singletons. Sequencing was performed on peripheral blood. These receptors originate from a man aged 35 to 55 with active or convalescent COVID-19. CDR3s include the opening cysteine and the closing phenylalanine or tryptophan. The order of the fields is V gene, clone size, J gene, D gene, CDR3 DNA, CDR3 protein. The D gene is left open where the match is weak. Clone size, where shown, is once, few, many, or a class for clones that have expanded.

>TRBV19|few|TRBJ2-3|TRBD2
TGTGCCATCGGCGGGGGGCAGCGGGGGTCGACAGATACGCAGTATTTT
CAIGGGQRGSTDTQYF
>TRBV6-5|NA|TRBJ2-4|NA
TGTGCCAGCAGCACTGACAGGGGAGGGTTGGGCATTCAGTACTTC
CASSTDRGGLGIQYF
>TRBV28|NA|TRBJ2-1|TRBD1
TGTGCCAGCAGGGGCTACGGACAGGCAAACTATGAGCAGTTCTTC
CASRGYGQANYEQFF
>TRBV30|NA|TRBJ2-2|NA
TGTGCCTGGAGTCTTCAGTACACCGGGGAGCTGTTTTTT
CAWSLQYTGELFF
>TRBV18|NA|TRBJ1-4|NA
TGTGCCAGCTCACCCCCAGAAGGGAGAAATGAAAAACTGTTTTTT
CASSPPEGRNEKLFF
>TRBV2|NA|TRBJ1-6|NA
TGTGCCAGCAGGGACGGGAGCTCCTATAATTCACCCCTCCACTTT
CASRDGSSYNSPLHF
>TRBV7-2|NA|TRBJ1-4|NA
TGTGCCAGCAGCTCACAGGGTGCAACTAATGAAAAACTGTTTTTT
CASSSQGATNEKLFF
>TRBV6-6|NA|TRBJ2-3|TRBD2
TGTGCCAGCAGTCCTAGCGGGGGGGCCATGAAATACACAGATACGCAGTATTTT
CASSPSGGAMKYTDTQYF
>TRBV15|NA|TRBJ2-1|TRBD2
TGTGCCACCAGCAGACTCCTGACTAGCGGTATCTCCTACAATGAGCAGTTCTTC
CATSRLLTSGISYNEQFF
>TRBV19|NA|TRBJ1-3|NA
TGTGCCAGTAGTATCCGCGGCAGGGGAACTGGAAACACCATATATTTT
CASSIRGRGTGNTIYF
>TRBV12-3/TRBV12-4|NA|TRBJ1-2|NA
TGTGCCAGCAACTTCGGACAGTCAGATGGCTACACCTTC
CASNFGQSDGYTF
>TRBV2|NA|TRBJ1-2|NA
TGTGCCAGCAGTGAAAGAGGGCGCTATGGCTACACCTTC
CASSERGRYGYTF
>TRBV15|NA|TRBJ1-2|TRBD1
TGTGCCACCAGTCTTGGGAGAAGACAGGGGTCCTATGGCTACACCTTC
CATSLGRRQGSYGYTF
>TRBV15|NA|TRBJ2-7|TRBD1
TGTGCCACCAGCAGGGCAGGACAGGGGCGCGACTACGAGCAGTACTTC
CATSRAGQGRDYEQYF
>TRBV11-3|NA|TRBJ1-1|NA
TGTGCCAGCAGCTTAACGAGGAGGACTGAAGCTTTCTTT
CASSLTRRTEAFF
>TRBV28|NA|TRBJ2-3|TRBD1
TGTGCCAGCAGGCCCGGGACAGGGGGCGGGTGGACAGATACGCAGTATTTT
CASRPGTGGGWTDTQYF
>TRBV27|NA|TRBJ1-6|NA
TGTGCCAGCGGACCGGGGGGCTTCCTTTCACCCCTCCACTTT
CASGPGGFLSPLHF
>TRBV24-1|once|TRBJ1-5|TRBD1
TGTGCCACCAGTGACCCCGGGACAGGGGGTAATCAGCCCCAGCATTTT
CATSDPGTGGNQPQHF
>TRBV20-1|NA|TRBJ2-7|NA
TGCAGTGCTAGTGGCGTAAGCTCCTACGAGCAGTACTTC
CSASGVSSYEQYF
>TRBV5-1|NA|TRBJ1-6|NA
TGCGCCAGCAGCTTGGGGCAGACCTATAATTCACCCCTCCACTTT
CASSLGQTYNSPLHF
>TRBV5-6|once|TRBJ1-1|TRBD1
TGTGCCAGCAGCCAGGACAGGGATACTGAAGCTTTCTTT
CASSQDRDTEAFF
>TRBV5-6|NA|TRBJ2-7|NA
TGTGCCAGCAGCTTGACAGACTACGAGCAGTACTTC
CASSLTDYEQYF
>TRBV28|NA|TRBJ2-7|NA
TGTGCCAGCAGTCAGGGGTACTACGAGCAGTACTTC
CASSQGYYEQYF
>TRBV6-5|NA|TRBJ2-5|TRBD1
TGTGCCAGTTGGGACAGGGGAGAGACCCAGTACTTC
CASWDRGETQYF
>TRBV9|few|TRBJ1-2|NA
TGTGCCAGCAGCGGACTAGGGATCGGCTACACCTTC
CASSGLGIGYTF
>TRBV2|NA|TRBJ1-2|NA
TGTGCCAGCAGTGAAGAGGGGCTTCTCCACTATGGCTACACCTTC
CASSEEGLLHYGYTF
>TRBV7-3|NA|TRBJ2-2|TRBD1
TGTGCCAGCAGCCCGGACAGGGCCGGGGAGCTGTTTTTT
CASSPDRAGELFF
>TRBV7-9|NA|TRBJ1-1|NA
TGTGCCAGCAGCGTGGACAGGAACACTGAAGCTTTCTTT
CASSVDRNTEAFF
>TRBV19|NA|TRBJ2-3|TRBD1
TGTGCCAGTAGTATTCAAAGGACAGGGGGCCCAGATACGCAGTATTTT
CASSIQRTGGPDTQYF
>TRBV20-1|NA|TRBJ1-6|NA
TGCAGTGCTAGTAAGGGGGTAGGCTCCTATAATTCACCCCTCCACTTT
CSASKGVGSYNSPLHF
>TRBV4-1|NA|TRBJ2-3|NA
TGCGCCAGCAGCCAACAACAGGAAAGCACAGATACGCAGTATTTT
CASSQQQESTDTQYF
>TRBV6-1|NA|TRBJ2-1|NA
TGTGCCAGCAGTGAAGCTCCCTCGGGGTACAATGAGCAGTTCTTC
CASSEAPSGYNEQFF
>TRBV6-6|NA|TRBJ1-4|NA
TGTGCCAGCAGCCCGCAGGGTCCTGAAAAACTGTTTTTT
CASSPQGPEKLFF
>TRBV11-1|few|TRBJ2-1|TRBD2
TGTGCCAGCAGCTTAGCGGGGGGGAATGAGCAGTTCTTC
CASSLAGGNEQFF
>TRBV7-7|few|TRBJ2-5|TRBD2
TGTGCTAGCAGCCCCCCGGGGGGGGCGGCAGAGACCCAGTACTTC
CASSPPGGAAETQYF
>TRBV7-3|few|TRBJ2-1|NA
TGTGCCAGCAGCTTGGACAGCTCCTACAATGAGCAGTTCTTC
CASSLDSSYNEQFF
>TRBV27|once|TRBJ2-1|TRBD1
TGTGCCAGCGGCGGACAGGGCAATGAGCAGTTCTTC
CASGGQGNEQFF
>TRBV18|NA|TRBJ2-3|TRBD2
TGTGCCAGCTCACCAACAACTAGCGGGGTTGGAGATACGCAGTATTTT
CASSPTTSGVGDTQYF
>TRBV6-5|NA|TRBJ1-5|TRBD1
TGTGCCAGCAGTCTGGACAGGGTACAGCCCCAGCATTTT
CASSLDRVQPQHF
>TRBV5-4|NA|TRBJ2-2|NA
TGTGCCAGCAGCTTAACTAACACCGGGGAGCTGTTTTTT
CASSLTNTGELFF
>TRBV5-1|NA|TRBJ2-2|TRBD2
TGCGCCAGACCGACTAGCGGGGGAAACACCGGGGAGCTGTTTTTT
CARPTSGGNTGELFF
>TRBV19|few|TRBJ2-7|NA
TGTGCCAGTAGCCCCCGGACAGAAAACTACGAGCAGTACTTC
CASSPRTENYEQYF
>TRBV4-3|NA|TRBJ2-7|TRBD1
TGCGCCAGCAGTCGGGACAGGGGCTACGAGCAGTACTTC
CASSRDRGYEQYF
>TRBV7-9|NA|TRBJ1-3|TRBD1
TGTGCCAGCAGCCCTACAGGGGGCTCTGGAAACACCATATATTTT
CASSPTGGSGNTIYF
>TRBV5-1|NA|TRBJ1-2|NA
TGCGCCAGCAGCTTGGGGGGGCTGAGGAGCTATGGCTACACCTTC
CASSLGGLRSYGYTF
>TRBV5-1|NA|TRBJ1-4|NA
TGCGCCAGCAGCTTGGCCCTCGGGGGAAAGTCAACTAATGAAAAACTGTTTTTT
CASSLALGGKSTNEKLFF
>TRBV18|NA|TRBJ2-1|NA
TGTGCCAGCTCATCAAGGCAGGGGACCGAAAATGAGCAGTTCTTC
CASSSRQGTENEQFF
>TRBV6-2/TRBV6-3|NA|TRBJ2-7|NA
TGTGCCAGCAGCTCCTCTCGTTACCGTCATAGCTCCTACGAGCAGTACTTC
CASSSSRYRHSSYEQYF
>TRBV7-6|NA|TRBJ1-1|NA
TGTGCCAGCAGCTCAATAGGGGACACTGAAGCTTTCTTT
CASSSIGDTEAFF
>TRBV2|NA|TRBJ2-7|TRBD1
TGTGCCAGCAGAACCGGGACAGGGGAGGTTGAGGAGCAGTACTTC
CASRTGTGEVEEQYF
>TRBV7-3|NA|TRBJ2-1|TRBD2
TGTGCCAGCAGCTTCGGGGCGGGGGAGAATGAGCAGTTCTTC
CASSFGAGENEQFF
>TRBV5-4|NA|TRBJ2-2|NA
TGTGCCAGCAGCTGGGGGGGCGCGAGCGGGGAGCTGTTTTTT
CASSWGGASGELFF
>TRBV25-1|NA|TRBJ2-7|NA
TGTGCCAGCAGTGATCCCCCAGCGGACGAGCAGTACTTC
CASSDPPADEQYF
>TRBV19|NA|TRBJ1-2|TRBD1
TGTGCCAGTAGTATAGCCGTCAGGGGGCTCTATGGCTACACCTTC
CASSIAVRGLYGYTF
>TRBV27|NA|TRBJ1-2|TRBD1
TGTGCCAGCAGACCGACAGGGGCCCAGGGCTACACCTTC
CASRPTGAQGYTF
>TRBV28|NA|TRBJ2-2|TRBD1
TGTGCCAGCCGGACAGGGCAGAACACCGGGGAGCTGTTTTTT
CASRTGQNTGELFF
>TRBV27|NA|TRBJ1-2|TRBD1
TGTGCCAGCAGTCGGGGGACAGGGAACTATGGCTACACCTTC
CASSRGTGNYGYTF
>TRBV2|NA|TRBJ1-2|TRBD1
TGTGCCAGCAGTGTAAAAGGACAGGCAGATGGCTACACCTTC
CASSVKGQADGYTF
>TRBV19|NA|TRBJ1-3|NA
TGTGCCAGTAGTATTGGGGGCCTCTCTGGAAACACCATATATTTT
CASSIGGLSGNTIYF